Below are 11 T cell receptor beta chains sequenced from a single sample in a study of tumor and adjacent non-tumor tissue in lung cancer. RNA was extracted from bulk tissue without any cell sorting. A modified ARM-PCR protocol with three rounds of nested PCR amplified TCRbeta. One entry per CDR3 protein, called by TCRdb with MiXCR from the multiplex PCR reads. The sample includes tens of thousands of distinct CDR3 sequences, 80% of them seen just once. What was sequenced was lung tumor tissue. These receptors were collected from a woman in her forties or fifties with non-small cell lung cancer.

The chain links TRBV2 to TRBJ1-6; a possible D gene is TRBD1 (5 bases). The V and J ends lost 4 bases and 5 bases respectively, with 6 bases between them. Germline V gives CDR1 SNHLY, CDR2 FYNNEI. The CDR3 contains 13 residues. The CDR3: CASSVRDNSPLHF. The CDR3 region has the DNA TGTGCCAGCAGTGTCAGGGATAATTCACCCCTCCACTTT.

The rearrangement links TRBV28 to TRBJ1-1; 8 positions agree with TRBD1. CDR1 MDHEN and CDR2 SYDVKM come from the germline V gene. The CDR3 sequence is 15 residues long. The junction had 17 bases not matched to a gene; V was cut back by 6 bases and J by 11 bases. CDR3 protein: CASRLIRDRRIMAFF. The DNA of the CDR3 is TGTGCCAGCAGATTAATCCGGGACAGGCGCATCATGGCTTTCTTT.

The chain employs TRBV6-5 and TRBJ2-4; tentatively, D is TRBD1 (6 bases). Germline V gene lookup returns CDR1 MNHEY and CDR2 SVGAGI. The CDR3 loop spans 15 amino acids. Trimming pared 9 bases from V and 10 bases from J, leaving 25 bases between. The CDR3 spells CARSATHSQGNIQYF. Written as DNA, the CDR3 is TGTGCCAGGAGTGCCACTCATTCACAGGGAAATATTCAGTACTTC.

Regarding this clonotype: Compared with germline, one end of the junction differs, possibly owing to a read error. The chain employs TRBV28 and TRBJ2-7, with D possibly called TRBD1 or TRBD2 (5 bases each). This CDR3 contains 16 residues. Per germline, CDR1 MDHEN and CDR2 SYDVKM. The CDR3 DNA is TGTGCTAGCAGTTCTAGGATACATGGGGGAACCTACGAGCAGTGCTTC. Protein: CASSSRIHGGTYEQCF.

CDR3 nucleotides: TGCAGTGCTAGCTTCAGGGGAGGCTACTATAAGCAGTTCTTC. Translation: CSASFRGGYYKQFF. The chain carries TRBV20-1 and TRBJ2-1; D is possibly TRBD1 or TRBD2 (6 bases each). V was trimmed by 3 bases and J by 11 bases, leaving 20 bases between them. Per the germline V gene, CDR1 is DFQATT and CDR2 is SNEGSKA (reference sequence). The length of the CDR3 is 14 residues.

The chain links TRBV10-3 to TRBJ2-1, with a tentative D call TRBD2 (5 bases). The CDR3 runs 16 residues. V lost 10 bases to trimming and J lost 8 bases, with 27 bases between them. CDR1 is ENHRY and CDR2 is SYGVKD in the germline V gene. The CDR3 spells CATSKLVGEGGDEQFF. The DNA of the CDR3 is TGTGCCACTTCAAAACTAGTGGGAGAAGGTGGAGATGAGCAGTTCTTC.

The CDR3 DNA reads as TGTGCCAGCAGCTTATATAAGGGCCTAGCATCCACAGATACGCAGTATTTT. It yields the protein CASSLYKGLASTDTQYF. V and J are TRBV11-2 and TRBJ2-3, with D possibly being TRBD2 (5 bases). V shed 2 bases and J shed 2 bases, with 17 bases lying between them. This CDR3 is 17 amino acids long. CDR1 is SGHAT and CDR2 is FQNNGV in the germline V gene.

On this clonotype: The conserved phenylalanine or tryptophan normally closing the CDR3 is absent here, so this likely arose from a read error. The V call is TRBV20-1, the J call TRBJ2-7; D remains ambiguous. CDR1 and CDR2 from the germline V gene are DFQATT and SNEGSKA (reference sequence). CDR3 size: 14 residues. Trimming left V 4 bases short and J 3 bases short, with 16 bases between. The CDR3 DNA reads TGCAGTGCTATCCGAGAAGGCACGGGCTACGAGCAGTACCTC. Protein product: CSAIREGTGYEQYL.

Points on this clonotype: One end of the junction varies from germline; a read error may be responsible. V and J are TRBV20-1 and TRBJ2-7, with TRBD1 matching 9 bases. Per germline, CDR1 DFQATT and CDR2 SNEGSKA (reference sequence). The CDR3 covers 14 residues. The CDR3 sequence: CNASGTGRPYEQYF. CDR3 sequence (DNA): TGCAATGCCTCCGGGACAGGGAGGCCTTACGAGCAGTATTTC.

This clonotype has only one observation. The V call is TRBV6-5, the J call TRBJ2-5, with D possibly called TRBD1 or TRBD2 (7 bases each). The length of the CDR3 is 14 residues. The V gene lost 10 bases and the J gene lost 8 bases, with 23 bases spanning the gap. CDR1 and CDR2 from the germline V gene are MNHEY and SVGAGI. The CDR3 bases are TGTGCCATCAACCAAACAGGGGCGGGGGATACCCAGTACTTC. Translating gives CAINQTGAGDTQYF.

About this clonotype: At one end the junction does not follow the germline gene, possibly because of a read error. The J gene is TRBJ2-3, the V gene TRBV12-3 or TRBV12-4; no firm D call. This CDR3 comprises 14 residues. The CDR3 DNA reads TGTGCCAGCAGTTTTCAGGAGTTAGAGGAGACCCAGTACTTT. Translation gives CASSFQELEETQYF.